This T cell receptor (beta chain) was sequenced for a study of breast tumors, draining lymph nodes, adjacent tissues. Overall study findings and caveats: Tumor repertoires ranked between lymph nodes and nontumor tissue in diversity, with V and J gene preferences. Luminal-like breast cancer showed significantly higher tumor–nontumor repertoire similarity than basal-like. The data were judged consistent with most tumor T cells coming from lymph node and expanding in tumor. Data only fit, rather than demonstrated, lymph node origin of most tumor T cells.

The lymph nodes were axillary draining lymph nodes from breast cancer patients. With 7 bases clipped from V and 2 bases from J, the junction kept 2 bases outside the gene matches. This CDR3 has 14 amino acids. Germline-derived CDR1 and CDR2 are MGHDK and SYGVNS. This clonotype was seen ten or more times. The antigen is unknown. TCRdb reanalysed the multiplex PCR reads using MiXCR and keeps one entry per CDR3 protein. The sample contains under 85,000 distinct CDR3 sequences, roughly a fifth of which appear only once. The TCR originated in a female donor with breast cancer. Some clones in this sample may be carry-over from other donors' samples. Source material: axillary lymph node tissue. The chain couples TRBV25-1 to TRBJ2-1, with 10 bases lining up with TRBD1. The CDR3 coding sequence is TGTGCCAGCAAGGGACAGGGGACCTACAATGAGCAGTTCTTC. Its protein is CASKGQGTYNEQFF.